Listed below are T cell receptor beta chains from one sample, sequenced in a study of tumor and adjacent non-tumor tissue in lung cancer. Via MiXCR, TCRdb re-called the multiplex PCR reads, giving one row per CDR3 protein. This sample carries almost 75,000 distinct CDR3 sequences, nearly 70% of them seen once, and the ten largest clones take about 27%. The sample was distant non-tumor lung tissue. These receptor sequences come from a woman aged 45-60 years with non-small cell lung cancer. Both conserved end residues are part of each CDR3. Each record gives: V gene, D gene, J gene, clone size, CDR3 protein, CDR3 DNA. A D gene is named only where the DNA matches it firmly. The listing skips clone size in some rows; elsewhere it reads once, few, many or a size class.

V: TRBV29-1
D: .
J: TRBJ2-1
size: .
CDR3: CSADLLAGGLYEQFF
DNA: TGCAGCGCTGACCTACTAGCTGGAGGTCTTTACGAGCAGTTCTTC

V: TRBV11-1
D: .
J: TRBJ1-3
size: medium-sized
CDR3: CASAHSGNTIYF
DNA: TGTGCCAGCGCTCACTCTGGAAACACCATATATTTT

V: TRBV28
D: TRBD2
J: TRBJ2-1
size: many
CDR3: CASSLKGLAGRNEQFF
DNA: TGTGCCAGCAGTTTAAAGGGACTAGCGGGTCGCAATGAGCAGTTCTTC

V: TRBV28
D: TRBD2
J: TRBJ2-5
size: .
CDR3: CASGSPHLAGTQETQYF
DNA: TGTGCCAGTGGTTCCCCCCACCTAGCGGGGACCCAAGAGACCCAGTACTTC

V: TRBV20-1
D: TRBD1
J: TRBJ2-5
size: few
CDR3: CNALQGKETQYF
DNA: TGCAATGCTCTACAGGGGAAAGAGACCCAGTATTTC

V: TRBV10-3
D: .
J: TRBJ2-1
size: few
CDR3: CVTRQSYNEQFF
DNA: TGTGTCACCCGACAGTCCTACAATGAGCAGTTCTTC

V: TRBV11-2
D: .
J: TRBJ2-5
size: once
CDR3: CASSLIRRAPIAQYF
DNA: TGTGCCAGCAGCTTAATTCGACGGGCCCCGATCGCCCAGTACTTC

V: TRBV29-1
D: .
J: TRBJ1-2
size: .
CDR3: CSVGHGSDYTF
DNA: TGCAGCGTTGGACATGGTTCCGATTACACCTTC

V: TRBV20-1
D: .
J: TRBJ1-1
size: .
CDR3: CGAYQTGGGSEAFF
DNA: TGCGGTGCTTACCAGACCGGGGGGGGCTCAGAAGCTTTCTTT

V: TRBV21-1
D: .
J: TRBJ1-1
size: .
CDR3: CASRQKDTEAFF
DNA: TGTGCCAGCAGACAGAAAGACACTGAAGCTTTCTTT

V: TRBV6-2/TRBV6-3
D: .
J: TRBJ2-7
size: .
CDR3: CTSSDRAPGQNYEQYF
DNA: TGTACAAGCAGTGACCGCGCACCGGGACAAAACTACGAGCAGTACTTC

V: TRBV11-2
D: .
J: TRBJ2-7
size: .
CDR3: CASSGRAGVSYEQHF
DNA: TGCGCCAGCAGCGGAAGAGCAGGTGTGTCCTACGAGCAGCACTTC

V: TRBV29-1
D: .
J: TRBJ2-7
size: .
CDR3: CSVVRRYFEQYF
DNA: TGCAGCGTTGTCCGCAGATATTTCGAGCAGTATTTC

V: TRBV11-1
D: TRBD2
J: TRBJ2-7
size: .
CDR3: CATNRGLAGDPYEQYF
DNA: TGTGCCACCAACCGGGGACTAGCGGGCGACCCCTACGAGCAGTACTTC

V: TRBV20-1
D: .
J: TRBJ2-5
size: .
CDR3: CSAQYRVIQETGYF
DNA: TGCAGTGCCCAGTACCGAGTGATCCAAGAGACCGGGTACTTC

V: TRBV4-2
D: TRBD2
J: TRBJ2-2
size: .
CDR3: CVSSQESGGGRAYTGELFF
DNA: TGTGTCAGCAGCCAAGAAAGTGGTGGCGGGAGGGCGTACACCGGGGAGCTGTTTTTT

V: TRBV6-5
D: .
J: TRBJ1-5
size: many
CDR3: CASSSRGFGQPQHF
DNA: TGTGCCAGCAGCTCCAGGGGTTTTGGACAGCCCCAGCATTTT

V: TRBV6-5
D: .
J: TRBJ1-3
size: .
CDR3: CASSPFTGAVGNTIYF
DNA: TGTGCCAGCAGCCCTTTTACGGGTGCAGTTGGAAACACCATATATTTT

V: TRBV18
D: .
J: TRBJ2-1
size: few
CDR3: CASSPRTGEGEQFF
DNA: TGTGCCAGCTCACCACGTACAGGGGAGGGTGAGCAGTTCTTC

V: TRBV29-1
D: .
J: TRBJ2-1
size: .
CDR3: CSVEDTAYNEKFF
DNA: TGCAGCGTTGAAGATACCGCATACAATGAGAAGTTCTTC

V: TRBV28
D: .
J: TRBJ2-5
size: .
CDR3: CASSLEFRGQYF
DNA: TGTGCCAGCAGTTTGGAGTTTAGGGGCCAGTACTTC

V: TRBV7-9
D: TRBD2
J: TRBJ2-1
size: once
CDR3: CASSPGLAGLNEQFF
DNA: TGTGCCAGCAGCCCGGGACTAGCGGGACTTAATGAGCAGTTCTTC

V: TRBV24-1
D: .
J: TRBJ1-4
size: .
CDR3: CATIDLTNGKLFF
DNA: TGTGCCACCATTGATCTGACGAACGGGAAACTGTTTTTT

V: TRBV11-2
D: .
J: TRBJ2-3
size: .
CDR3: CASSLDKGLASVDTQYF
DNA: TGTGCCAGCAGCTTAGATAAGGGGCTAGCCTCCGTAGATACGCAGTATTTT

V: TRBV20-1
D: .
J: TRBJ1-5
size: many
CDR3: CSANRGENQPQHF
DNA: TGCAGTGCTAACAGAGGGGAGAATCAGCCCCAGCATTTT

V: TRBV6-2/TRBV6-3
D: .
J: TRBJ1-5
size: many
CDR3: CASSSFIRQDAVQPQHF
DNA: TGTGCCAGCAGTTCGTTTATTCGACAGGATGCAGTTCAGCCCCAGCATTTT

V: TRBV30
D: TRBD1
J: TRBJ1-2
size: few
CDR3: CAWSVLGGTNYGYTF
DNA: TGTGCCTGGAGTGTACTAGGGGGCACTAACTATGGCTACACCTTC

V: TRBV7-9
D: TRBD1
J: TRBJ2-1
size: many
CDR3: CASSWTGVQEQFF
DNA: TGTGCCAGCAGCTGGACAGGGGTTCAGGAGCAGTTCTTC

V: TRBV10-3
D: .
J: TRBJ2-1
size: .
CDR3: CAIQAKGKQFF
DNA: TGTGCTATCCAGGCGAAGGGTAAGCAGTTCTTC

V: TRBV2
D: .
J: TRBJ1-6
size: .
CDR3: CASMRDGSPLHF
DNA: TGTGCCAGCATGAGGGATGGTTCACCCCTCCACTTT

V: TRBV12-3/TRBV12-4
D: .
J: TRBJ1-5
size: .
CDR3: CASSLDGLDQLQHF
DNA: TGTGCCAGCAGTCTTGATGGGTTAGATCAGCTCCAGCATTTT

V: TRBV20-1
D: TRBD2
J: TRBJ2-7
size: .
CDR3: CCAGLAGGTYEQYF
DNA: TGCTGTGCGGGACTAGCGGGAGGAACCTACGAGCAGTACTTC

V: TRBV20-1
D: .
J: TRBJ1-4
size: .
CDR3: CSARRLAATNVKLFF
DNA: TGCAGTGCTAGACGATTGGCAGCAACTAATGTAAAACTGTTTTTT

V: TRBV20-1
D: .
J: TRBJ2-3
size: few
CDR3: CSATETKSALTDTQYF
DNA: TGCAGTGCTACCGAGACTAAATCAGCCCTCACAGATACGCAGTATTTT

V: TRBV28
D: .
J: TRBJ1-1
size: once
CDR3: CASNTWGVNIEAFF
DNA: TGTGCCAGCAATACTTGGGGTGTGAACATTGAAGCTTTCTTT

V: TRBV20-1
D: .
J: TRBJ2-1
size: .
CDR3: CSARDLVEGTDYNELFF
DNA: TGCAGTGCTAGAGATCTCGTTGAGGGCACCGATTACAATGAGCTGTTCTTC

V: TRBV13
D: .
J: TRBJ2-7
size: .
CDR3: CASRLNRAYEQYF
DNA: TGTGCCAGCCGCTTAAACAGGGCCTATGAGCAGTACTTC

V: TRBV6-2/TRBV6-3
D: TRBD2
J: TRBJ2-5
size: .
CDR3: CTSSIGLAGVFYETQYF
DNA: TGTACCAGCAGTATAGGACTAGCGGGAGTATTCTACGAGACCCAGTACTTC

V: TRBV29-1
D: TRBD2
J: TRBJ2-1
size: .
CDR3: CSTKTSGIWGGEQFF
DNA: TGCAGCACCAAGACTAGCGGGATCTGGGGGGGTGAGCAGTTCTTC

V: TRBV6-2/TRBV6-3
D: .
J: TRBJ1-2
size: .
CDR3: CASSRGLGQDGYTF
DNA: TGTGCCAGCAGCCGCGGACTGGGGCAAGATGGCTACACTTTC

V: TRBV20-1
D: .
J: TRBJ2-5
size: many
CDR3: CSARQETQYF
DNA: TGCAGTGCTAGACAAGAGACCCAGTACTTC